This is a list of T cell receptor beta chains from one sample in a study of spatial heterogeneity in lung cancer. TCRdb ran MiXCR on the 5' RACE reads and lists one entry per CDR3 protein. Here the sample spans over 5,500 distinct CDR3 sequences, around 3.2% being singletons. The source was lung tumor tissue, collected at surgery. Receptors originate from a male donor with early-stage non-small cell lung cancer. CDR3s include the opening cysteine and the closing phenylalanine or tryptophan. The order of the fields is D gene, clone size, V gene, J gene, CDR3 protein, CDR3 DNA. A D gene is named only where the DNA matches it firmly. Not all rows give a size; the values are once, few, many and, for expanded clones, a class.

D: .
size: .
V: TRBV5-1
J: TRBJ2-6
CDR3: CASSGGVPGANVLTF
DNA: TGCGCCAGCAGCGGTGGGGTCCCTGGGGCCAACGTCCTGACTTTC

D: TRBD2
size: many
V: TRBV20-1
J: TRBJ2-2
CDR3: CSAPRGAGGGELFF
DNA: TGCAGTGCTCCCCGAGGAGCGGGGGGGGGGGAGCTGTTTTTT

D: .
size: many
V: TRBV6-1
J: TRBJ1-2
CDR3: CASSDVTGYGYTF
DNA: TGTGCCAGCAGTGACGTGACAGGATATGGCTACACCTTC

D: .
size: few
V: TRBV5-1
J: TRBJ1-1
CDR3: CASSLGGGPEAFF
DNA: TGCGCCAGCAGCTTGGGGGGTGGCCCTGAAGCTTTCTTT

D: .
size: many
V: TRBV25-1
J: TRBJ2-2
CDR3: CASSELDGITGELFF
DNA: TGTGCCAGCAGTGAATTGGACGGAATCACCGGGGAGCTGTTTTTT

D: TRBD1
size: few
V: TRBV5-1
J: TRBJ2-5
CDR3: CASSGTGGETQYF
DNA: TGCGCCAGCAGCGGGACAGGGGGGGAGACCCAGTACTTC

D: .
size: many
V: TRBV7-9
J: TRBJ2-7
CDR3: CASSLVGGNPSYEQYF
DNA: TGTGCCAGCAGCTTAGTAGGGGGAAATCCCTCCTACGAGCAGTACTTC

D: .
size: many
V: TRBV7-2
J: TRBJ2-5
CDR3: CASSLALDQETQYF
DNA: TGTGCCAGCAGCTTAGCACTAGACCAAGAGACCCAGTACTTC

D: .
size: medium-sized
V: TRBV30
J: TRBJ2-1
CDR3: CAWREDNEQFF
DNA: TGTGCCTGGAGGGAAGACAATGAGCAGTTCTTC

D: TRBD1
size: medium-sized
V: TRBV5-4
J: TRBJ1-6
CDR3: CASSSGQINSPLHF
DNA: TGTGCCAGCAGCTCGGGACAGATAAATTCACCCCTCCACTTT

D: TRBD1
size: medium-sized
V: TRBV7-9
J: TRBJ1-4
CDR3: CASSLLGDRNEKLFF
DNA: TGTGCCAGCAGCCTCCTAGGGGACAGGAATGAAAAACTGTTTTTT

D: .
size: medium-sized
V: TRBV5-1
J: TRBJ2-2
CDR3: CASREDSANTGELFF
DNA: TGCGCCAGCAGAGAGGACAGCGCGAACACCGGGGAGCTGTTTTTT

D: .
size: many
V: TRBV20-1
J: TRBJ2-5
CDR3: CSARDSGSQETQYF
DNA: TGCAGTGCTAGAGATAGCGGTTCCCAAGAGACCCAGTACTTC

D: .
size: medium-sized
V: TRBV3-1
J: TRBJ2-2
CDR3: CASSQAANTGELFF
DNA: TGTGCCAGCAGCCAGGCGGCGAACACCGGGGAGCTGTTTTTT

D: TRBD1
size: many
V: TRBV10-3
J: TRBJ2-7
CDR3: CAISAMGQGTYEQYF
DNA: TGTGCCATCAGTGCCATGGGACAGGGGACCTACGAGCAGTACTTC

D: .
size: medium-sized
V: TRBV19
J: TRBJ2-1
CDR3: CASPPSGKERYNEQFF
DNA: TGTGCCTCCCCCCCAAGCGGCAAGGAAAGGTACAATGAGCAGTTCTTC

D: .
size: large
V: TRBV20-1
J: TRBJ2-5
CDR3: CSASGPQETQYF
DNA: TGCAGTGCTTCGGGACCCCAAGAGACCCAGTACTTC

D: .
size: many
V: TRBV19
J: TRBJ1-1
CDR3: CASTQELGGITEAFF
DNA: TGTGCCAGTACCCAGGAATTGGGCGGTATAACTGAAGCTTTCTTT

D: .
size: many
V: TRBV7-3
J: TRBJ2-1
CDR3: CASSFGGQDYNEQFF
DNA: TGTGCCAGCAGCTTCGGGGGGCAGGACTACAATGAGCAGTTCTTC

D: TRBD2
size: many
V: TRBV11-2
J: TRBJ2-7
CDR3: CASSSGLAGEKQYF
DNA: TGTGCCAGCAGCTCCGGACTAGCGGGAGAAAAGCAGTACTTC

D: .
size: .
V: TRBV4-1
J: TRBJ1-2
CDR3: CASSQDEGCGGYTF
DNA: TGCGCCAGCAGCCAAGATGAAGGGTGTGGTGGCTACACCTTC

D: .
size: medium-sized
V: TRBV6-2/TRBV6-3
J: TRBJ2-1
CDR3: CASSRMDRFEQFF
DNA: TGTGCCAGCAGTAGAATGGACAGATTCGAGCAGTTCTTC

D: TRBD1
size: medium-sized
V: TRBV27
J: TRBJ1-2
CDR3: CASSFRQGAKGDTF
DNA: TGTGCCAGCAGTTTTAGACAGGGGGCGAAAGGCGACACCTTC

D: .
size: .
V: TRBV12-3/TRBV12-4
J: TRBJ1-2
CDR3: CASSPDGTNYGDTF
DNA: TGTGCCAGCAGCCCTGACGGTACTAACTATGGCGACACCTTC

D: .
size: many
V: TRBV2
J: TRBJ1-1
CDR3: CASNKDRSRNTEAFF
DNA: TGTGCCAGCAATAAAGACAGGTCCAGGAACACTGAAGCTTTCTTT

D: .
size: .
V: TRBV5-1
J: TRBJ2-7
CDR3: CASSWQDEQYF
DNA: TGCGCCAGCAGCTGGCAAGACGAGCAGTACTTC

D: .
size: once
V: TRBV2
J: TRBJ2-5
CDR3: CASSAGETQYF
DNA: TGTGCCAGCAGTGCTGGGGAGACCCAGTACTTC

D: TRBD2
size: medium-sized
V: TRBV7-9
J: TRBJ2-3
CDR3: CASSPRTSGSRADTQYF
DNA: TGTGCCAGCAGCCCACGGACTAGCGGGAGTAGGGCAGATACGCAGTATTTT